This TCR beta chain was captured in a study of early T cells in non-severe SARS-CoV-2 infection. Overall study: Unpaired chains resulted from sequencing bulk RNA of unsorted whole blood.

This clonotype has at least ten counts. The antigen is unknown. V was clipped by 0 bases and J by 6 bases, with 4 bases between them. This CDR3 comprises 12 residues. Germline V lookup: CDR1 MNHEY, CDR2 SVGEGT. Findings and limits, study-wide: Matching results from VDJdb favored anti-spike CD8 responses, leaving private and CD4 specificities undetected.

Attached unique molecular identifiers marked individual cDNA molecules. TCRdb analysed the 5' RACE reads with MiXCR anew, one entry per CDR3 protein. The sample carries over 50,000 distinct CDR3 sequences, 10% to 11% recorded once. The chain links TRBV6-2 or TRBV6-3 to TRBJ2-3; D is unresolved. The source material was whole blood. This receptor was taken from an adult who was a healthcare worker with PCR-confirmed SARS-CoV-2 infection or an uninfected control (not recorded which). The CDR3 sequence is CASSYSKDTQYF. The CDR3 bases are TGTGCCAGCAGTTACTCGAAGGATACGCAGTATTTT.